The T cell receptor beta chain described here comes from a study of blood T cell repertoires in COVID-19. Study at large: The study drew acute and convalescent COVID-19 samples from the United States, Italy and Spain. PBMCs, B-cell-depleted T cells, or T cells were the source of the cDNA or gDNA that made up the material.

Trimming cost V 0 bases and J 0 bases, with 7 bases left between them. Looked up from germline, CDR1 is GTSNPN and CDR2 is SVGIG (reference sequence). This CDR3 comprises 14 residues. As handled by the study authors: The assay estimated nucleated cells by amplifying reference gene primers. Generated by immunoSEQ multiplex PCR, the TCRdb table keeps only in-frame clones and is missing some. The V and J calls and the clone size are those of that table, but D and trimming were determined from the DNA. Among more than 250,000 clones listed, about 86% were seen once. The J gene is TRBJ2-3, the V gene TRBV30; D gene uncertain. Sequencing used peripheral blood. This clonotype originated in a woman aged 50 to 60 with acute or convalescent COVID-19. CDR3 nucleotides: TGTGCCTGGAGTGTATCGGGTAGCACAGATACGCAGTATTTT. Translating it yields CAWSVSGSTDTQYF.